One and the same sample provided the 24 T cell receptor beta chains below, sequenced in a study of T cell repertoires in cytomegalovirus infection. For these TCRs, the target antigens are not known. TCRdb independently ran MiXCR on the reads; one entry per CDR3 protein. The sample carries fewer than 850,000 distinct CDR3 sequences, just under 30% recorded once. Material: cultured CD8+ T cells from PBMCs, obtained from culture after CMV antigen stimulation. The receptors derive from a human donor in good health (CMV status not recorded). Some clones in this sample may be carry-over from other donors' samples.

V usage is TRBV6-5 and J usage is TRBJ2-7; TRBD2 aligns across 7 bases. The V and J ends lost 5 bases and 2 bases, in that order; junction bases with no gene match: 6. The CDR3 is made up of 14 amino acids. Germline loops: CDR1 MNHEY, CDR2 SVGAGI. The DNA for the CDR3 is TGTGCCAGCAGTCCCCGGGGGGTGGCCTACGAGCAGTACTTC. Its translation: CASSPRGVAYEQYF.

This clonotype was detected many times. V and J are TRBV7-9 and TRBJ1-5; 8 positions match TRBD1. CDR3 size: 14 residues. The germline V gene has CDR1 SEHNR and CDR2 FQNEAQ (reference sequence). V lost 6 bases and J lost 1; bases outside the gene matches: 2. The DNA of the CDR3 is TGTGCCAGCAGTCGGACAGGGAGCAATCAGCCCCAGCATTTT. It translates to CASSRTGSNQPQHF.

V and J are TRBV7-9 and TRBJ2-5, with no clear D. V was shortened by 3 bases and J by 7 bases, with 3 bases between the two germline ends. This CDR3 region has 10 residues. CDR1 SEHNR and CDR2 FQNEAQ come from the germline V gene (reference sequence). The CDR3 DNA sequence: TGTGCCAGCAGCTTGTCGACCCAGTACTTC. Residues: CASSLSTQYF.

In its sample, this clonotype was seen many times. The gene calls are TRBV7-2 and TRBJ2-2, with D uncertain. V lost 1 base and J 0 bases, leaving 6 bases between the germline ends. The CDR3 length is 15 residues. The germline V gene encodes CDR1 SGHTA and CDR2 FQGNSA. CDR3 nucleotides: TGTGCCAGCAGCTTAGGGTACTCGAACACCGGGGAGCTGTTTTTT. Its protein product is CASSLGYSNTGELFF.

This chain uses TRBV4-2 with TRBJ2-3; D may match TRBD1 or TRBD2 (6 bases each). The V gene's germline CDR1 is LGHNA and CDR2 YNFKEQ. This CDR3 is built from 17 residues. V lost 4 bases to trimming and J lost 3 bases, with 20 bases between them. CDR3 loop: CASSLLWRGEGTDTQYF. CDR3 DNA sequence: TGTGCCAGCAGCCTCTTATGGAGGGGGGAAGGGACAGATACGCAGTATTTT.

This chain uses TRBV4-1 with TRBJ2-1; TRBD2 aligns across 8 bases. The CDR3 is 15 amino acids. J was trimmed by 6 bases and V by 1 base; bases with no gene match: 5. The germline CDR1 and CDR2 sequences are MGHRA and YSYEKL. CDR3 nucleotides: TGCGCCAGCAGCCAAGTTAGCGGGGTATCCAATGAGCAGTTCTTC. Amino acid sequence: CASSQVSGVSNEQFF.

The chain links TRBV7-9 to TRBJ1-1; 7 nucleotides agree with TRBD1. V shed 5 bases and J 1 base; nucleotides not matched to a gene: 13. Germline V gene data show CDR1 as SEHNR and CDR2 as FQNEAQ (reference sequence). The CDR3 is made up of 17 amino acids. The CDR3 protein is CASSPRQGYFPNTEAFF. The CDR3, as DNA: TGTGCCAGCAGCCCCCGACAGGGATATTTCCCGAACACTGAAGCTTTCTTT. The complete variable domain, with remaining parts taken from reference TRBV7-9 and TRBJ1-1, reads DTGVSQNPRHKITKRGQNVTFRCDPISEHNRLYWYRQTLGQGPEFLTYFQNEAQLEKSRLLSDRFSAERPKGSFSTLEIQRTEQGDSAMYLCASSPRQGYFPNTEAFFGQGTRLTVV.

The genes are TRBV25-1 and TRBJ1-1; 7 nucleotides align to TRBD1. V was pared by 7 bases and J by 0 bases, with 8 bases of the junction left unmatched. The CDR3 extends over 15 amino acids. Germline V gives CDR1 MGHDK, CDR2 SYGVNS. The CDR3 region has the DNA TGTGCCAGCAAGGGACAGAGCTCTATGAACACTGAAGCTTTCTTT. Translation gives CASKGQSSMNTEAFF.

This clonotype was picked up a small number of times. The V call is TRBV27, the J call TRBJ2-3; 8 bases are a match to TRBD1. CDR1 is MNHEY, CDR2 SMNVEV, per germline (reference sequence). The length of the CDR3 is 16 residues. The J segment lost 3 bases and the V segment lost 6 bases, leaving 11 bases of the junction unmatched. CDR3 nucleotide sequence: TGTGCCAGCAGCCCCGCAGGGGGCTCGAGGACAGATACGCAGTATTTT. This sequence encodes CASSPAGGSRTDTQYF.

The rearrangement uses TRBV2 and TRBJ2-3; weak D call: TRBD1 (6 bases). The CDR3 spans 17 residues. The V and J ends lost 0 bases and 2 bases respectively, with 15 bases between them. The V gene's germline CDR1 is SNHLY and CDR2 FYNNEI. The CDR3 loop reads CASSEAIRTEDTDTQYF. CDR3 bases: TGTGCCAGCAGTGAAGCGATTCGGACAGAGGACACAGATACGCAGTATTTT.

The V call is TRBV6-1, the J call TRBJ1-1, with D hard to call. Trimming took off 5 bases at V and 0 bases at J, with 16 bases between the two ends. This CDR3 contains 16 residues. Germline CDR1 is MNHNS and CDR2 is SASEGT. The CDR3, as DNA: TGTGCCAGCAGTCTCGGACTGGGATTCCTGAACACTGAAGCTTTCTTT. It codes for CASSLGLGFLNTEAFF.

The V gene is TRBV6-1, the J gene TRBJ2-7, with 9 bases that match TRBD2. The germline gives CDR1 MNHNS, CDR2 SASEGT. The CDR3 spans 13 residues. CDR3 in amino acids: CARCGGEGYEQYV. DNA of the CDR3: TGTGCCCGATGCGGGGGGGAGGGCTACGAACAGTACGTC.

The chain joins TRBV29-1 to TRBJ2-7, with D unclear. CDR1 SQVTM and CDR2 ANQGSEA come from the germline V gene. This CDR3 is built from 12 residues. Between the trimmed V and J ends, which lost 3 bases and 4 bases, there was a span of 10 bases. The DNA for the CDR3 is TGCAGCGTTGAGGGTAGGTTTTACGAGCAGTACTTC. It yields the protein CSVEGRFYEQYF.

The gene calls are TRBV19 and TRBJ1-2; 9 bases align to TRBD1. The germline V gene encodes CDR1 LNHDA and CDR2 SQIVND (reference sequence). The CDR3 contains 15 residues. The J segment lost 6 bases and the V segment lost 5 bases, leaving 10 bases of the junction unmatched. The CDR3 here is CASSARDRVLDGYTF. The DNA of the CDR3 is TGTGCCAGTAGTGCCCGGGACAGGGTTTTGGATGGCTACACCTTC. Looking up the rest from reference TRBV19 and TRBJ1-2 gives the full variable domain: DGGITQSPKYLFRKEGQNVTLSCEQNLNHDAMYWYRQDPGQGLRLIYYSQIVNDFQKGDIAEGYSVSREKKESFPLTVTSAQKNPTAFYLCASSARDRVLDGYTFGSGTRLTVV.

The chain combines TRBV7-2 with TRBJ2-1, with 8 bases matching TRBD1. The CDR3 length is 15 residues. Germline CDR1 SGHTA, CDR2 FQGNSA. V lost 1 base, J lost 8 bases, and 7 bases stayed unmatched. CDR3 residues: CASSLGTGFSDEQFF. The DNA of the CDR3 is TGTGCCAGCAGCTTAGGGACAGGGTTTAGCGATGAGCAGTTCTTC.

Concerning this clonotype: The germline gene is not matched at one end of the junction; a read error may be the cause. This chain uses TRBV2 with TRBJ2-7; perhaps D is TRBD1 or TRBD2 (5 bases each). From germline, CDR1 is SNHLY and CDR2 FYNNEI. There are 14 residues in the CDR3. CDR3 sequence reads: CASSKDMGPYEQYF. CDR3 coding DNA: TGTGCCAGCAGCAAGGACATGGGACCCTACGAGCAATACTTC. Using reference TRBV2 and TRBJ2-7 for the parts outside the CDR3, the full variable domain is EPEVTQTPSHQVTQMGQEVILRCVPISNHLYFYWYRQILGQKVEFLVSFYNNEISEKSEIFDDQFSVERPDGSNFTLKIRSTKLEDSAMYFCASSKDMGPYEQYFGPGTRLTVT.

Turning to this clonotype: An end of the junction differs from the germline gene, which may be a read error. The chain is built from TRBV10-3 and TRBJ1-4; D remains unclear. Germline V CDR1 and CDR2: ENHRY, SYGVKD. The CDR3 spans 14 residues. In DNA, the CDR3 is TGTGCCCTCAGTGAGGAGAATAGGCATGAAAAACTGTTTTTT. This sequence encodes CALSEENRHEKLFF.

V gene TRBV4-1 combines with J gene TRBJ1-5; D might be TRBD1 (6 bases). V lost 4 bases and J 7 bases, leaving 23 bases between the germline ends. The CDR3 totals 17 residues. Germline V lookup: CDR1 MGHRA, CDR2 YSYEKL. CDR3 in DNA: TGCGCCAGCAGCCTAAGGTTTCCACAGGGTACAGAACAGCCCCAGCATTTT. Translation gives CASSLRFPQGTEQPQHF.

The genes are TRBV19 and TRBJ2-5; perhaps D is TRBD1 or TRBD2 (5 bases each). Trimming shortened V by 5 bases and J by 0 bases, and 10 bases separated the two germline ends. Looked up from germline, CDR1 is LNHDA and CDR2 is SQIVND (reference sequence). The CDR3 totals 14 residues. The CDR3 sequence is CASSPRGDQETQYF. Written as DNA, the CDR3 is TGTGCCAGTAGTCCCCGAGGGGACCAAGAGACCCAGTACTTC.

J is TRBJ2-2 and V is TRBV7-6; TRBD2 matches at 7 bases. CDR3 length: 15 amino acids. With V trimmed by 3 bases and J by 4 bases, 5 bases remained unmatched. Germline CDR1 SGHVS, CDR2 FNYEAQ. Here the CDR3 reads CASSFKRGGTGELFF. DNA of the CDR3: TGTGCCAGCAGCTTTAAGCGGGGAGGCACCGGGGAGCTGTTTTTT.

The gene calls are TRBV12-3 or TRBV12-4 and TRBJ2-5; 10 bases match TRBD2. V dropped 4 bases and J dropped 2; count of bases not matched to a gene: 4. The CDR3 consists of 15 residues. The CDR3 is CASSWTSGTQETQYF. Written as DNA, the CDR3 is TGTGCCAGCAGTTGGACTAGCGGTACGCAAGAGACCCAGTACTTC.

V and J are TRBV5-6 and TRBJ1-4; no clear D. This CDR3 spans 14 amino acids. The V end was cut by 4 bases, the J end by 8 bases, with 15 bases between. CDR1 is SGHDT and CDR2 is YYEEEE in the germline V gene. CDR3 nucleotide sequence: TGTGCCAGCAGCACCGGGCGTACCCACGAAAAACTGTTTTTT. Its protein is CASSTGRTHEKLFF.

The V gene is TRBV18, the J gene TRBJ2-1, with D possibly TRBD2 on 6 matching bases. Trimming shortened V by 2 bases and J by 5 bases, and 19 bases separated the two germline ends. Germline-derived CDR1 and CDR2 are KGHSH and LQKENI. There are 17 residues in the CDR3. The CDR3 sequence is CASSPSRSRGFHNEQFF. In DNA form, the CDR3 reads TGTGCCAGCTCACCATCACGGTCACGGGGGTTTCACAATGAGCAGTTCTTC.

The chain has TRBV5-4 and TRBJ2-2; TRBD1 matches at 7 bases. CDR3 length: 14 amino acids. Germline V gene data show CDR1 as SGHNT and CDR2 as YYREEE (reference sequence). Trimming cost V 4 bases and J 4 bases; bases outside gene matches: 4. CDR3 sequence (DNA): TGTGCCAGCAGCCCAGGGGGAATCACCGGGGAGCTGTTTTTT. It is translated as CASSPGGITGELFF.